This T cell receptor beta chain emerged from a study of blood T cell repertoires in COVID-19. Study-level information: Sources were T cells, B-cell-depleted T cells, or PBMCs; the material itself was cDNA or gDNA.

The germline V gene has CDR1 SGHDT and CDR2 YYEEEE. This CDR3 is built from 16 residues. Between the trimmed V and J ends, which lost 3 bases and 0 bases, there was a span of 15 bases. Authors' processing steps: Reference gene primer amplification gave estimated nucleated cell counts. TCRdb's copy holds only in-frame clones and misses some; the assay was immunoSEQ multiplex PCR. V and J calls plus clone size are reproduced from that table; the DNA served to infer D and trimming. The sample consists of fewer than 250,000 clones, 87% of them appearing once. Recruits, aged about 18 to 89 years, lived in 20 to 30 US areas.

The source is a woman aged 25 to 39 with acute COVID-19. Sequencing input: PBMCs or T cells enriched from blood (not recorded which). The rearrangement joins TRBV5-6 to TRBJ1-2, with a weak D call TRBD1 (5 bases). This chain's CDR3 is CASSSSSGGANYGYTF. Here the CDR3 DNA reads TGTGCCAGCAGCTCCTCATCGGGGGGAGCTAACTATGGCTACACCTTC.